These 8 T cell receptor beta chains share one sample of origin, sequenced in a study of blood T cells in healthy people across ages. A J-beta primer mix and a sample-barcoded 5' primer were used in a second PCR of roughly 6 to 12 cycles. MiXCR, run by TCRdb on the 5' RACE reads, gives a single entry per CDR3 protein. The profile covers about 830,000 distinct CDR3 sequences, with around two thirds appearing a single time and 25% to 30% taken by the ten largest. Input material: blood. These receptors all stem from a man aged 25 to 40 in good health.

The rearrangement uses TRBV4-2 and TRBJ2-1; D uncertain. V lost 0 bases, J lost 0 bases, and 9 bases lay in between. This CDR3 has 16 amino acids. CDR1 is LGHNA and CDR2 is YNFKEQ in the germline V gene. The CDR3 region has the DNA TGTGCCAGCAGCCAAGATGTGGGAACCTCCTACAATGAGCAGTTCTTC. Translation: CASSQDVGTSYNEQFF.

The chain links TRBV28 to TRBJ1-6; no firm D call. Germline CDR1 and CDR2: MDHEN and SYDVKM. The CDR3 covers 14 residues. V lost 6 bases, J lost 7 bases, and 13 bases lay in between. The chain's CDR3 is CASSRGRENSPLHF. CDR3 bases: TGTGCCAGCAGCCGCGGGAGGGAGAATTCACCCCTCCACTTT.

CDR3 bases: TGCAGTGCAAAGACTACCACTAGCACAGATACGCAGTATTTT. It is translated as CSAKTTTSTDTQYF. The chain employs TRBV20-1 and TRBJ2-3; D is perhaps TRBD2 (5 bases). CDR1 and CDR2 (germline): DFQATT, SNEGSKA (reference sequence). There are 14 residues in the CDR3. Trimming took off 6 bases at V and 0 bases at J, with 13 bases between the two ends.

The chain joins TRBV29-1 to TRBJ2-5; 11 bases map to TRBD2. Per the germline V gene, CDR1 is SQVTM and CDR2 is ANQGSEA. This CDR3 spans 13 amino acids. V was clipped by 7 bases and J by 4 bases; unmatched bases: 5. CDR3 protein: CSGASGGIETQYF. DNA for the CDR3: TGCAGCGGCGCTAGCGGGGGGATAGAGACCCAGTACTTC.

This clonotype was picked up one time. CDR3 DNA: TGTGCCAGCAGCGCCCGGACAGGGAGTGGGTACGAGCAGTACTTC. Amino acid sequence: CASSARTGSGYEQYF. The chain recombines TRBV6-6 with TRBJ2-5, with 8 positions matching TRBD1. Gene TRBJ2-7 matches the end of the DNA better, so the J call may be wrong. The CDR3 is 15 amino acids. CDR1 MNHNY and CDR2 SVGAGI come from the germline V gene (reference sequence).

The chain uses TRBV7-9 and TRBJ2-1, with 8 bases aligning to TRBD1. CDR1 is SEHNR and CDR2 is FQNEAQ in the germline V gene (reference sequence). This CDR3 has 13 amino acids. J gave up 8 bases and V 4 bases, and 4 bases lay outside the gene matches. The CDR3 sequence: CASSSPQGDEQFF. CDR3 DNA sequence: TGTGCCAGCAGCTCCCCACAGGGGGATGAGCAGTTCTTC.

This clonotype appeared a few times. The chain carries TRBV5-1 and TRBJ2-3; D uncertain. This CDR3 is 15 amino acids long. V lost 5 bases and J 0 bases, leaving 13 bases between the germline ends. The germline CDR1 and CDR2 sequences are SGHRS and YFSETQ. The CDR3 bases are TGCGCCAGCAGACCCACCGCGTTGAGCACAGATACGCAGTATTTT. Protein product: CASRPTALSTDTQYF.

V gene TRBV15 combines with J gene TRBJ2-4; 10 bases align to TRBD1. CDR3 length: 16 amino acids. With 4 bases clipped from V and 3 bases from J, the junction kept 6 bases outside the gene matches. Germline values: CDR1 LNHNV, CDR2 YYDKDF (reference sequence). CDR3 amino acids: CATSTGQGGVKNIQYF. CDR3 in DNA: TGTGCCACCAGCACCGGACAGGGGGGAGTCAAAAACATTCAGTACTTC.